These 3 T cell receptor beta chains originate from one sample sequenced in a study of PD-L1 blockade in urothelial cancer. The repertoire was sequenced with immunoSEQ multiplex PCR; TCRdb's copy has only in-frame clones and lacks some. The table records 85,000 to 90,000 clones, 90% of them present only once. The sample was PBMCs, taken around atezolizumab (anti-PD-L1) treatment. These receptors were collected from a man aged 55-75 years with urothelial cancer.

The chain links TRBV4-1 to TRBJ1-2; 9 bases are a match to TRBD1. This CDR3 contains 16 residues. Germline CDR1 MGHRA, CDR2 YSYEKL. The junction had 7 bases not matched to a gene; V was cut back by 0 bases and J by 5 bases. The DNA of the CDR3 is TGCGCCAGCAGCCAAGATCGGGACAGGGAGGCGTATGGCTACACCTTC. Translating it yields CASSQDRDREAYGYTF.

The V call is TRBV6-1, the J call TRBJ2-3; weak D call: TRBD2 (5 bases). V was clipped by 2 bases and J by 1 base, with 13 bases between them. Germline V gene data show CDR1 as MNHNS and CDR2 as SASEGT. This CDR3 spans 16 amino acids. The CDR3 nucleotides read TGTGCCAGCAGTGAATTTGGGAGTAGCGGCACAGATACGCAGTATTTT. Amino acids: CASSEFGSSGTDTQYF.

This clone was recorded only once. The chain joins TRBV7-2 to TRBJ2-7, with TRBD1 matching 8 bases. Trimming removed 5 bases from V and 4 bases from J; junction bases left unmatched: 7. This CDR3 contains 14 residues. Germline-derived CDR1 and CDR2 are SGHTA and FQGNSA. For the CDR3, the DNA is TGTGCCAGCAGCCCGAGGACAGGGTTGTACGAGCAGTACTTC. As protein: CASSPRTGLYEQYF.